This passage covers 31 T cell receptor beta chains from one sample sequenced in a study of molecular identifiers for immune sequencing clone quantification. TCRdb re-called the PCR reads with MiXCR, one entry per CDR3 protein. The repertoire consists of around 300,000 distinct CDR3 sequences, with roughly 23% occurring once and the leading ten covering about 0.71%. Input material: naive CD8+ T cells from blood, with Jurkat cell RNA spiked in. Subset: FACS-sorted CD8+CD4-CCR7+CD45RA+ naive T cells. The receptors were gathered from a human donor in good health. Some libraries in this study had Jurkat cell RNA spiked in.

This clonotype was picked up a small number of times. V gene TRBV12-3 or TRBV12-4 combines with J gene TRBJ2-5, with 9 bases matching TRBD2. The CDR3 consists of 15 residues. The J segment lost 5 bases and the V segment lost 4 bases, leaving 8 bases of the junction unmatched. The CDR3 DNA is TGTGCCAGCAGTTCTTGGGCGGGGGGGCTGGAGACCCAGTACTTC. Translated, it gives CASSSWAGGLETQYF.

With respect to this clonotype: Given a much more abundant clone one base away, this may be a read error. The chain couples TRBV29-1 to TRBJ2-5; D unclear. The germline CDR1 and CDR2 sequences are SQVTM and ANQGSEA. Trimming shortened V by 4 bases and J by 7 bases, and 25 bases separated the two germline ends. The CDR3 is made up of 16 amino acids. The CDR3, as DNA: TGCAGCGTTGGAGACTTAGAGGCCTGGGTCGGAGCGACCCAGTACTTC. Protein sequence: CSVGDLEAWVGATQYF.

This clonotype was seen a few times. V gene TRBV6-6 combines with J gene TRBJ1-3, with a possible D match to TRBD1 (6 bases). Germline values: CDR1 MNHNY, CDR2 SVGAGI (reference sequence). The CDR3 has 13 residues. V lost 2 bases and J 8 bases, leaving 10 bases between the germline ends. The CDR3 region is CASSYAGEDTIYF. CDR3 in DNA: TGTGCCAGCAGTTACGCAGGGGAAGACACCATATATTTT.

With respect to this clonotype: A clone one base away is much larger, so this may be a read error. This rearrangement joins TRBV7-6 to TRBJ2-2, with D possibly TRBD2 on 5 matching bases. This CDR3 has 15 residues. Looked up from germline, CDR1 is SGHVS and CDR2 is FNYEAQ. The DNA for the CDR3 is TGTGCCAGCAGCTTAGGGTCGGGTAACACCGGGGAGCTGATTTTT. This encodes CASSLGSGNTGELIF.

Concerning this clonotype itself: A much larger clonotype is one base distant, so this may be a read error. The chain has TRBV4-1 and TRBJ2-5; D uncertain. CDR3 length equals 16 residues. Germline V gene sequence: CDR1 MGHRA, CDR2 YSYEKL. Trimming took off 1 base at V and 6 bases at J, with 18 bases between the two ends. The CDR3 here is CASSQGPSPMRKTQYF. The CDR3 nucleotides are TGCGCCAGCAGCCAAGGCCCCAGTCCAATGCGTAAGACCCAGTACTTC.

Many counts were recorded for this clonotype. The rearrangement joins TRBV4-2 to TRBJ2-3; TRBD2 matches at 7 bases. V shed 0 bases and J 0 bases; nucleotides not matched to a gene: 6. Germline V lookup: CDR1 LGHNA, CDR2 YNFKEQ. This CDR3 has 17 amino acids. CDR3 sequence: CASSQDGLAVSTDTQYF. For the CDR3, the DNA is TGTGCCAGCAGCCAAGATGGGCTAGCGGTGAGCACAGATACGCAGTATTTT.

In nucleotides, the CDR3 is TGTGCCAGCAGTGAAGCGGATGGGTCCCCGGGCTACACCTTC. It translates to CASSEADGSPGYTF. The chain is built from TRBV2 and TRBJ1-2; no firm D call. The V end lost 0 bases, the J end lost 8 bases, and 13 bases lay between the germline ends. Germline assignment: CDR1 SNHLY and CDR2 FYNNEI. This CDR3 is built from 14 residues.

As regards this clonotype: Since the CDR3 does not end with the conserved phenylalanine or tryptophan, this likely comes from a read error. This rearrangement joins TRBV7-6 to TRBJ2-3, with TRBD2 identical over 10 bases. Trimming cost V 1 base and J 4 bases; bases outside gene matches: 8. Germline CDR1 reads SGHVS; CDR2 reads FNYEAQ. The CDR3 covers 17 residues. The CDR3 spells CASSLETSGLGPDTQYY. The CDR3 nucleotides read TGTGCCAGCAGCTTAGAGACTAGCGGGCTCGGCCCAGATACGCAGTATTAT.

This clonotype was found many times. V usage is TRBV7-9 and J usage is TRBJ1-1; the D is unclear. Trimming shortened V by 5 bases and J by 2 bases, and 21 bases separated the two germline ends. The germline gives CDR1 SEHNR, CDR2 FQNEAQ (reference sequence). This CDR3 has 17 amino acids. The CDR3 loop is CASSPGRPAGPNTEAFF. For the CDR3, the DNA is TGTGCCAGCAGCCCAGGACGACCCGCAGGCCCAAACACTGAAGCTTTCTTT.

This clonotype showed up many times. The chain employs TRBV19 and TRBJ2-1; D uncertain. The CDR3 is 13 residues long. The germline gives CDR1 LNHDA, CDR2 SQIVND (reference sequence). V gave up 7 bases and J gave up 10 bases, with 17 bases separating them. CDR3 nucleotide sequence: TGTGCCAGTACCCCGAATCCGGGCCTCGAGCAGTTCTTC. Residues: CASTPNPGLEQFF.

At least ten counts were recorded for this clonotype. J is TRBJ2-1 and V is TRBV28; no clear D gene. The germline gives CDR1 MDHEN, CDR2 SYDVKM. This CDR3 spans 15 amino acids. V was trimmed by 2 bases and J by 2 bases, leaving 10 bases between them. The CDR3 loop reads CASSLQVPTYNEQFF. For the CDR3, the DNA is TGTGCCAGCAGTTTACAGGTGCCCACCTACAATGAGCAGTTCTTC.

Comment on this clonotype: A read error may explain this, as a much larger clone is one base away. The chain uses TRBV7-2 and TRBJ2-7; D is undetermined. CDR3 length: 14 amino acids. Per the germline V gene, CDR1 is SGHTA and CDR2 is FQGNSA. The CDR3 bases are TGTGCCAACAGCTTAGTGCGGAGCTCCTACGAGCAGTACTTC. Translated: CANSLVRSSYEQYF.

This clonotype was counted ten times or more. The rearrangement joins TRBV7-2 to TRBJ2-3; 8 bases are shared with TRBD2. The CDR3 is 16 residues long. J was trimmed by 1 base and V by 3 bases; bases with no gene match: 6. Germline CDR1 reads SGHTA; CDR2 reads FQGNSA. The CDR3 sequence: CASSFLAGLGTDTQYF. DNA of the CDR3: TGTGCCAGCAGCTTCCTAGCGGGCCTAGGCACAGATACGCAGTATTTT.

This chain connects TRBV6-6 to TRBJ2-7, with a possible D match to TRBD2 (5 bases). The germline CDR1 and CDR2 sequences are MNHNY and SVGAGI (reference sequence). The CDR3 has 12 amino acids. V lost 8 bases, J lost 5 bases, and 13 bases lay in between. The CDR3 loop is CASGLGDHEQYF. Written as DNA, the CDR3 is TGTGCCAGCGGACTCGGCGACCACGAGCAGTACTTC.

Only a few counts were recorded for this clonotype. V gene TRBV4-3 combines with J gene TRBJ2-3; 8 bases are a match to TRBD2. CDR1 is LGHNA and CDR2 is YSLEER in the germline V gene. This CDR3 spans 17 amino acids. Trimming cost V 0 bases and J 4 bases; bases outside gene matches: 9. CDR3 sequence reads: CASSQDFGGAAADTQYF. The CDR3 region has the DNA TGCGCCAGCAGCCAAGATTTCGGGGGGGCGGCGGCAGATACGCAGTATTTT.

This clonotype was found a few times. The chain recombines TRBV27 with TRBJ2-5; 9 bases fit TRBD2. V was pared by 4 bases and J by 4 bases, with 7 bases of the junction left unmatched. CDR1 is MNHEY, CDR2 SMNVEV, per germline (reference sequence). CDR3 length equals 15 residues. This CDR3 reads CASSSPGLAGETQYF. CDR3 nucleotides: TGTGCCAGCAGTTCTCCGGGACTAGCCGGAGAGACCCAGTACTTC.

V usage is TRBV9 and J usage is TRBJ2-7; 9 bases match TRBD1. Trimming at V came to 0 bases and at J to 1 base, leaving 2 bases not matched to a gene. CDR1 is SGDLS and CDR2 is YYNGEE in the germline V gene. CDR3 length: 15 amino acids. The CDR3 loop reads CASSVGGQGSYEQYF. For the CDR3, the DNA is TGTGCCAGCAGCGTAGGTGGACAGGGGTCCTACGAGCAGTACTTC.

Turning to this clonotype: The CDR3 does not end in the conserved phenylalanine or tryptophan, so this is likely a read error. The DNA is left out, because the CDR3 cannot be placed on it with certainty; the CDR3 is given as TCRdb lists it. The V call is TRBV12-3 or TRBV12-4, the J call TRBJ2-2. The CDR3 has 14 amino acids, counting both end residues. The CDR3 loop is CASSPLISTGEPFV.

Turning to this clonotype: A single base separates this from a much larger clone, so it may be a read error. The chain has TRBV7-8 and TRBJ2-1; D possibly corresponds to TRBD2 (6 bases). The CDR3 spans 15 residues. Germline CDR1 and CDR2: SGHVS and FQNEAQ. CDR3 sequence: CASSLGLISNNEQFF. CDR3 sequence (DNA): TGTGCCAGCAGCTTGGGACTGATCTCCAACAATGAGCAGTTCTTC.

This chain links TRBV19 with TRBJ1-1; no definite D call. Trimming removed 9 bases at V and 5 bases at J, with 16 bases between. The CDR3 runs to 13 residues. The V gene's germline CDR1 is LNHDA and CDR2 SQIVND (reference sequence). CDR3 coding DNA: TGTGCCAGCTCGCCCATGGAATGGACTGAAGCTTTCTTT. It codes for CASSPMEWTEAFF.

The chain has TRBV4-3 and TRBJ2-1; 10 nucleotides line up with TRBD1. With 1 base clipped from V and 4 bases from J, the junction kept 10 bases outside the gene matches. This CDR3 comprises 18 residues. Looked up from germline, CDR1 is LGHNA and CDR2 is YSLEER. The CDR3 nucleotides are TGCGCCAGCAGCCAAGCGCCAACCGGGACAGGGGATTACAATGAGCAGTTCTTC. This encodes CASSQAPTGTGDYNEQFF.

This clonotype was observed at least ten times. The genes are TRBV28 and TRBJ2-7; D ambiguous. Trimming pared 6 bases from V and 4 bases from J, leaving 4 bases between. The CDR3 contains 10 residues. CDR1 is MDHEN, CDR2 SYDVKM, per germline. The CDR3 reads CASSVYEQYF. The CDR3 region has the DNA TGTGCCAGCAGCGTTTACGAGCAGTACTTC.

The chain carries TRBV2 and TRBJ1-1; a weak D match, TRBD1 (5 bases). From germline, CDR1 is SNHLY and CDR2 FYNNEI. Trimming stripped 6 bases from V and 6 bases from J, with 14 bases between. The CDR3 consists of 13 residues. CDR3 protein: CASRSIRDSEAFF. As DNA, the CDR3 is TGTGCCAGCAGAAGTATCCGGGACTCTGAAGCTTTCTTT.

About this clonotype: Since a much larger clone is just one base distant, this may be a read error. The chain links TRBV7-2 to TRBJ2-3; D is undetermined. With 5 bases removed from V and 1 base from J, the gap between germline ends came to 19 bases. The germline V gene has CDR1 SGHTA and CDR2 FQGNSA. CDR3 length equals 17 residues. The CDR3 loop reads CASSQAVGGLGTDTQYF. In DNA, the CDR3 is TGTGCCAGCAGCCAGGCGGTGGGTGGGTTGGGCACAGATACGCAGTATTTT.

A word on this clonotype: A much larger clonotype is one base distant, so this may be a read error. The rearrangement links TRBV6-6 to TRBJ2-3, with a possible D match to TRBD2 (6 bases). Germline values: CDR1 MNHNY, CDR2 SVGAGI (reference sequence). The CDR3 has 14 residues. Here the CDR3 reads CASSYLEGTGTQYF. In DNA form, the CDR3 reads TGTGCCAGCAGTTACCTGGAGGGCACAGGTACGCAGTATTTT.

V usage is TRBV29-1 and J usage is TRBJ2-1, with TRBD2 matching 15 bases. V lost 6 bases and J lost 8; bases outside the gene matches: 8. This CDR3 region has 15 residues. The germline V gene encodes CDR1 SQVTM and CDR2 ANQGSEA. The CDR3 region is CSVAGLAGGRDEQFF. DNA for the CDR3: TGCAGCGTGGCCGGACTAGCGGGAGGGCGCGATGAGCAGTTCTTC.

In its sample, this clonotype was seen a few times. V and J are TRBV11-2 and TRBJ2-1, with 7 positions matching TRBD1. Unmatched junction bases numbered 6, after V lost 7 bases and J lost 6 bases. The V gene's germline CDR1 is SGHAT and CDR2 FQNNGV. This CDR3 region has 13 residues. The CDR3: CASTGTGVNEQFF. Written as DNA, the CDR3 is TGTGCCAGCACCGGAACAGGGGTCAATGAGCAGTTCTTC.

This clonotype was seen repeatedly, ten times or more. The CDR3 reads CASSLYRGLNQPQHF. In DNA, the CDR3 is TGTGCCAGCAGTTTATACAGGGGGCTAAATCAGCCCCAGCATTTT. The V gene is TRBV27, the J gene TRBJ1-5; 9 positions match TRBD1. V gave up 1 base and J gave up 4 bases; unmatched junction bases: 2. Germline-derived CDR1 and CDR2 are MNHEY and SMNVEV (reference sequence). The CDR3 contains 15 residues.

Note on this clonotype: At one boundary the junction diverges from the germline segment, which might be a read error. The chain links TRBV9 to TRBJ2-3, with D perhaps TRBD2 (6 bases). Germline CDR1 reads SGDLS; CDR2 reads YYNGEE. CDR3 length: 14 amino acids. Here the CDR3 DNA reads TGTGCCAGCAGCGTGCGGGGCGGCACAGAGACGCAGTATTTT. It translates to CASSVRGGTETQYF.

The table lists this clonotype with a few counts. This chain connects TRBV2 to TRBJ2-7, with 9 bases matching TRBD2. J was trimmed by 5 bases and V by 2 bases; bases with no gene match: 7. The CDR3 loop spans 15 amino acids. CDR1 and CDR2 from the germline V gene are SNHLY and FYNNEI. The CDR3 protein is CASSERLAGNHEQYF. CDR3 bases: TGTGCCAGCAGTGAAAGGCTAGCGGGGAACCACGAGCAGTACTTC.

As for this clonotype: Possible read error: a much larger clone is one base away. The rearrangement uses TRBV7-8 and TRBJ2-2; TRBD1 matches 10 bases. This CDR3 comprises 14 residues. Germline V gene lookup returns CDR1 SGHVS and CDR2 FQNEAQ. The CDR3 reads CASSLGQGHGELLF. The CDR3 DNA is TGTGCCAGCAGCTTGGGACAGGGGCACGGGGAGCTGCTTTTT.